This T cell receptor beta chain is drawn from a study of T cells in localized non-small cell lung cancer. Turning to this clone: Its matching antigen is unknown.

Profiling relied on immunoSEQ multiplex PCR, and the TCRdb table lists in-frame clones only, not all of them. The sample has 30,000 or so clones; around 92% are singletons. Study results and caveats: Across samples, adjacent lung featured a median roughly 60 of the top 100 tumor clones. Because only a single region of the tumor was sequenced, heterogeneity remains possible. Higher blood T cell density tracked longer overall survival.

CDR1 and CDR2 (germline): LNHDA, SQIVND (reference sequence). Trimming removed 3 bases from V and 0 bases from J, with 9 bases in between. This CDR3 comprises 14 residues. This sequence was found in a female donor at least 60 years old with stage I lung adenocarcinoma. The sample was peripheral blood, taken before any cancer treatment. The J gene is TRBJ2-7, the V gene TRBV19, with D perhaps assigned TRBD1 or TRBD2 (5 bases each). The CDR3 reads CASSIRGSSYEQYF. For the CDR3, the DNA is TGTGCCAGTAGTATTCGGGGCAGCTCCTACGAGCAGTACTTC.